This T cell receptor (beta chain) was recorded in a study of CD8 T cells in Susac syndrome. The diagnostic criteria for definite or probable disease, as recently defined, were met by the patients with Susac syndrome. This clonotype has just one count. Reverse transcription of roughly 0.45 to 1 ug RNA used random hexamers. TCRdb re-analysed the immunoSEQ multiplex PCR reads in MiXCR, keeping a single row per CDR3 protein. In the table there are fewer than 150,000 distinct CDR3 sequences, about 95% of which are singletons. Germline V lookup: CDR1 MNHEY, CDR2 SMNVEV (reference sequence). The V and J ends lost 3 bases and 7 bases, in that order; junction bases with no gene match: 4. The CDR3 spans 14 residues.

The V gene is TRBV27, the J gene TRBJ2-1, with 9 bases identical to TRBD2. The sequencing input was CD8+ T cells from PBMCs. The TCR sequence derives from a human donor with Susac syndrome. The CDR3 DNA sequence: TGTGCCAGCAGTTTGGCGGGAGGGTGGAATGAGCAGTTCTTC. Protein sequence: CASSLAGGWNEQFF.